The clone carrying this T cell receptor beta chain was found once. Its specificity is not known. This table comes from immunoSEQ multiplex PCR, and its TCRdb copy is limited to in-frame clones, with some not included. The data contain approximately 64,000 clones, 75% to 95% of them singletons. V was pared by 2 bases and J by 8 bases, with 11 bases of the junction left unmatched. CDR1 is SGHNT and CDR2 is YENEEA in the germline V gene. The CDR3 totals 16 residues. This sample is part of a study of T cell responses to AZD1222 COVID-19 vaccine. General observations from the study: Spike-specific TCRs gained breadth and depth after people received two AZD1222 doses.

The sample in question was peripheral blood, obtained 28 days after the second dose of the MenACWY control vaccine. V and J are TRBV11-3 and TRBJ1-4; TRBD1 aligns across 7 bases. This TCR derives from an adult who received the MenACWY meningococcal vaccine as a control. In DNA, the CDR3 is TGTGCCAGCAGCTTAACAGGGGTTGAGGTATTAGAAAAACTGTTTTTT. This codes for CASSLTGVEVLEKLFF.